This T cell receptor (beta chain) came from a study of T cells in Graves' hyperthyroidism and ophthalmopathy (dated by TCRdb to about 2019). Background for the entire study: TCR V-J signatures able to tell the groups apart were searched for in a discovery cohort of about a hundred patients, of whom roughly 42 had Graves' ophthalmopathy and under 65 had stable Graves' hyperthyroidism. Whether ophthalmopathy could be predicted prospectively was tested in an independent validation cohort made up of about 20 hyperthyroidism patients plus 17 patients who later progressed to ophthalmopathy. The 100 or so discovery patients were randomly split 7:3 into training and test sets. In several Graves' hyperthyroidism patients, the study also compared T-cell repertoires from thyroid tissue with T-cell repertoires from blood. After blood sampling, hyperthyroidism patients were treated with methimazole at a starting dose of 30 mg daily, and ophthalmopathy patients were treated with high-dose intravenous methylprednisolone. TCR Vbeta CDR3 sequencing of 130 to 150 peripheral blood samples (approximately 44 ophthalmopathy, about 75 hyperthyroidism and some 17 progressor patients) is reported in the paper. On the study overall, not on this receptor specifically: Sample size was not statistically predetermined, and investigators were not blinded to group allocation. Ophthalmopathy was separated from stable hyperthyroidism by a 13 V-J signature model, with about 88% sensitivity and approximately 81% specificity obtained in cross-validation and 80%/75% obtained in testing. Most expanded thyroid clonotypes (frequency above 0.001) were also detected in blood, suggesting blood repertoires may reflect thyroid immune responses. In validation, the model predicted progression to ophthalmopathy with about 71% sensitivity and 72.22% specificity, a median of about six months before onset.

Graves' hyperthyroidism was defined as stable when no progression to ophthalmopathy occurred over 18 months of follow-up. The hyperthyroidism patients were between 18 and 65 years old and newly diagnosed, with a disease duration of less than 2 months. Any patient with an uncontrolled infection, another autoimmune disease, pregnancy or lactation was excluded. Diagnoses relied on clinical symptoms, serum thyroxine and TRAb, thyroid ultrasound and orbital computed tomography. Total RNA was extracted using Trizol reagent, and RNA quality was assessed on an Agilent 2100 Bioanalyzer. The TCR beta CDR3 regions were amplified from the RNA transcripts. For the first round of RT-PCR on the TCR CDR3, the HTBI primer set was used together with the Qiagen OneStep RT-PCR kit. Libraries were constructed in a second round of multiplex PCR, after which size selection and purification were carried out. Sequencing of the libraries was done on an Illumina HiSeq2000 using paired-end 100 bp reads. The published analysis was carried out like this. SOAPnuke was used to process the raw data, throwing out any read that contained adapters or uncalled bases, had a mean Phred below 15, or lacked an exact constant-primer or identifier match. High-quality paired reads were merged using COPE v1.2.5, and each unique nucleotide sequence was defined as a clonotype. Clonotypes were aligned to IMGT TRBV, TRBD and TRBJ reference segments using MiTCR v1.1. The analysis included only V-J combinations with a frequency above 0.0001, which together covered around 99% of the repertoires. A TCS score was defined as the ratio between F50 (clonal expansion) and ExV (chaos), using BLOSUM62-based TCRdist between CDR3 peptides within each V-J. Welch's t-statistics and random forest reduced roughly 530 V-J features to around 14, which were used in a naive Bayes classifier (R e1071). The Morisita-Horn index was used to measure how similar the thyroid and blood repertoires were. The raw public reads went through TCRdb reprocessing: fastp at Q25, MiXCR clone calling, in-frame beta chains kept. Every entry covers one CDR3 protein and lists the most common genes and DNA from its rows. TCRdb's processing, not the study's, gives the V and J calls here. The sample records 530,000 or so distinct CDR3 sequences, roughly 46% of which are singletons. About 8.3% of the sample is in the top ten clones.

CDR1 and CDR2 are drawn from the germline V gene: SNHLY, FYNNEI. Including the terminal cysteine and phenylalanine, the CDR3 comprises 13 residues. Just CDR3 DNA is preserved here, 39 bases in frame from base 1. V and J lose 4 bases and 9 bases, and a span of 10 bases separates them. Concerning this clonotype itself: Its antigen is still unknown. Base qualities are not recorded, but no much larger clone differs from it by a single base.

This clonotype was sampled from a woman aged 18-29 years with Graves' hyperthyroidism. The chain was built from TRBV2 and TRBJ1-6; a weak D assignment points to TRBD1 (6 bases agree). Sequencing was performed on peripheral blood or thyroid tissue (not recorded which). The nucleotides are TGTGCCAGCAGTGGGGGACATACTTCACCCCTCCACTTT. This gives the protein CASSGGHTSPLHF.